This TCR beta chain originates from a study of blood T cell repertoires in COVID-19 (dated by TCRdb to 2018 to 2020). Turning to the overall study: Samples from collaborators originated in the United States, Italy and Spain and spanned both the acute and convalescent phases of COVID-19. The prospective study material was composed of cDNA or gDNA derived from T cells, B-cell-depleted T cells, or PBMCs. Deeply sampled blood TCRbeta repertoires from subjects exposed to, actively infected with, or recovered from COVID-19 were included in the dataset. The repertoires were released in a freely available public database meant as a resource for research on the immune response to SARS-CoV-2. Samples came from the ongoing ImmuneRACE study (first 160 participants) plus 1,254 subjects from 6 global collaborators. A de-identified subject ID, COVID-19 status, age in years and sex were almost always included in the sample metadata. HLA class I and class II types, where available, came from metadata supplied by the sample provider rather than from assay-based typing.

Points on this clone: The target of this receptor is not known. No base quality values were provided; no much bigger clone lies one nucleotide off.

Each collaborating institution followed its own protocols to collect whole blood in K2EDTA tubes. For TCRbeta analysis, collaborators shipped samples in one of three forms: frozen whole blood, isolated PBMCs, or DNA extracted from either of those sample types. General findings and caveats noted by the study authors: The amount of clinical and demographic metadata varied by source and participant and was provided uncurated.

TCRbeta CDR3 regions were amplified from genomic DNA using the immunoSEQ Assay, a bias-controlled multiplex PCR. In the original analysis: Nucleated cell counts per sample were estimated from amplification of reference gene primers within the assay. To quantify the absolute abundance of each unique TCRbeta CDR3 rearrangement, sequence reads were collapsed and filtered. For each sample, productive Simpson clonality was calculated as the square root of Simpson's diversity index over productive rearrangements. Imported from immuneACCESS, the table was reduced by TCRdb to in-frame sequences with V and J called. These copies leave out some clones; in studies compared against another copy, an unresolved V gene accounts for under half, and the cause of the remainder is not known. The V and J calls and clone size were taken over from that table, and D and trimming were inferred from the DNA. The sample records around 40,000 clones, roughly three quarters of which are singletons. Jointly, the top ten make up approximately 30% of the sample.

The CDR3 measures 15 amino acids from cysteine to phenylalanine. The read is trimmed to its CDR3 DNA, 45 bases read in frame from base 1. V drops 10 bases and J drops 2 bases, leaving 21 bases in between. From a lookup of the germline V gene (reference sequence), CDR1 and CDR2 are MNHNY and SVGAGI. Recombination linked TRBV6-6 to TRBJ2-7; the D segment could be TRBD2, given 7 matching bases. The clonotype originates from an elderly woman with acute or convalescent COVID-19. Sequenced sample: peripheral blood. The CDR3 region: CATAAVGGQTYEQYF. The nucleotides are TGTGCCACCGCTGCTGTGGGGGGGCAAACCTACGAGCAGTACTTC.